The rows below give T cell receptor beta chains drawn from one sample of a study of blood T cell repertoires in COVID-19. This table comes from immunoSEQ multiplex PCR, and its TCRdb copy is limited to in-frame clones, with some not included. The repertoire holds 120,000 to 150,000 clones, with about 88% as singletons. The sequenced sample consisted of peripheral blood. The receptors originated from a man aged 45-65 years with active or convalescent COVID-19. Each CDR3 is given with its conserved first and last residue. Fields, in order: clone size, D gene, J gene, V gene, CDR3 DNA, CDR3 protein. The D gene is left open where the match is weak. Part of the rows lack a size; the others show once, few, many or a class for expanded clones.

clone size: NA
D gene: NA
J gene: TRBJ1-4
V gene: TRBV12-3/TRBV12-4
CDR3 DNA: TGTGCCAGCAGTACGGGACTAGAAAAACTGTTTTTT
CDR3 protein: CASSTGLEKLFF

clone size: NA
D gene: NA
J gene: TRBJ2-4
V gene: TRBV9
CDR3 DNA: TGTGCCAGCAGCGCTACAGGGAATCGCCAAAACATTCAGTACTTC
CDR3 protein: CASSATGNRQNIQYF

clone size: NA
D gene: TRBD1
J gene: TRBJ2-2
V gene: TRBV2
CDR3 DNA: TGTGCCGGAACAGGGGACACCGGGGAGCTGTTTTTT
CDR3 protein: CAGTGDTGELFF

clone size: NA
D gene: NA
J gene: TRBJ2-7
V gene: TRBV5-1
CDR3 DNA: TGCGCCAGCAGCTTGGCCCTAGACAGGTTCTACGAGCAGTACTTC
CDR3 protein: CASSLALDRFYEQYF

clone size: few
D gene: NA
J gene: TRBJ2-7
V gene: TRBV28
CDR3 DNA: TGTGCCAGCAGCTTACAGGGTCGAGAGCAGTACTTC
CDR3 protein: CASSLQGREQYF

clone size: NA
D gene: NA
J gene: TRBJ1-2
V gene: TRBV6-5
CDR3 DNA: TGTGCCAGCATGTCCCGGGGGGGCTACACCTTC
CDR3 protein: CASMSRGGYTF

clone size: NA
D gene: TRBD1
J gene: TRBJ2-1
V gene: TRBV24-1
CDR3 DNA: TGTGCCACCAGTGATTTGGGGACAGGGAAAAATGAGCAGTTCTTC
CDR3 protein: CATSDLGTGKNEQFF

clone size: NA
D gene: TRBD1
J gene: TRBJ1-5
V gene: TRBV28
CDR3 DNA: TGTGCCAGCAGCCCCGGACAGGGAGGAAACCAGCCCCAGCATTTT
CDR3 protein: CASSPGQGGNQPQHF

clone size: NA
D gene: TRBD1
J gene: TRBJ1-3
V gene: TRBV6-5
CDR3 DNA: TGTGCCAGCAGTTACCGGACAGGGGGCAGCGGAAACACCATATATTTT
CDR3 protein: CASSYRTGGSGNTIYF

clone size: NA
D gene: NA
J gene: TRBJ1-1
V gene: TRBV7-6
CDR3 DNA: TGTGCCAGCAGCTTAGATTTCGGTAAAGCTTTCTTT
CDR3 protein: CASSLDFGKAFF

clone size: NA
D gene: TRBD1
J gene: TRBJ1-5
V gene: TRBV28
CDR3 DNA: TGTGCCAGCAGACCTCAGGGGGCGGGGAATCAGCCCCAGCATTTT
CDR3 protein: CASRPQGAGNQPQHF

clone size: NA
D gene: NA
J gene: TRBJ2-7
V gene: TRBV7-3
CDR3 DNA: TGTGCCAGCAGCTTAATAGCGACAGGTACCTATATGTACGAGCAGTACTTC
CDR3 protein: CASSLIATGTYMYEQYF

clone size: NA
D gene: TRBD1
J gene: TRBJ1-4
V gene: TRBV27
CDR3 DNA: TGTGCCAGCAGGGAAAGCTGGGGACAGCTTAATGAAAAACTGTTTTTT
CDR3 protein: CASRESWGQLNEKLFF

clone size: NA
D gene: NA
J gene: TRBJ1-6
V gene: TRBV4-1
CDR3 DNA: TGCGCCAGCAGCCAAGAGGCAGGGGTGTCATCACCCCTCCACTTT
CDR3 protein: CASSQEAGVSSPLHF

clone size: NA
D gene: TRBD1
J gene: TRBJ1-1
V gene: TRBV18
CDR3 DNA: TGTGCCAGCTCATCTCGGACAGGAGCGAACACTGAAGCTTTCTTT
CDR3 protein: CASSSRTGANTEAFF

clone size: once
D gene: TRBD2
J gene: TRBJ2-1
V gene: TRBV7-3
CDR3 DNA: TGTGCCAGCAGCTTAAGAGTTAGGCTAGCGGGATTCAATGAGCAGTTCTTC
CDR3 protein: CASSLRVRLAGFNEQFF

clone size: NA
D gene: NA
J gene: TRBJ1-4
V gene: TRBV6-1
CDR3 DNA: TGTGCCAGCAGTGACCATCTCAGGGGATATAATGAAAAACTGTTTTTT
CDR3 protein: CASSDHLRGYNEKLFF

clone size: NA
D gene: TRBD1
J gene: TRBJ1-4
V gene: TRBV29-1
CDR3 DNA: TGCAGCGGCGGGGGGACAGTTGGGGAAAAACTGTTTTTT
CDR3 protein: CSGGGTVGEKLFF

clone size: NA
D gene: TRBD1
J gene: TRBJ1-1
V gene: TRBV15
CDR3 DNA: TGTGCCACCAGCAGGGGGACAGGGACTGAAGCTTTCTTT
CDR3 protein: CATSRGTGTEAFF

clone size: NA
D gene: NA
J gene: TRBJ2-1
V gene: TRBV5-1
CDR3 DNA: TGCGCCAGCAGCTTGTCCGGGGGCTCCTACAATGAGCAGTTCTTC
CDR3 protein: CASSLSGGSYNEQFF

clone size: NA
D gene: NA
J gene: TRBJ2-5
V gene: TRBV12-5
CDR3 DNA: TGTGCTAGTGATAAGGGGACTGCCCACAGTTGGGAGACCCAGTACTTC
CDR3 protein: CASDKGTAHSWETQYF

clone size: NA
D gene: TRBD1
J gene: TRBJ2-1
V gene: TRBV7-6
CDR3 DNA: TGTGCCAGCAGCGGCCGGGACAGGGGGCACAATGAGCAGTTCTTC
CDR3 protein: CASSGRDRGHNEQFF

clone size: NA
D gene: TRBD1
J gene: TRBJ2-1
V gene: TRBV10-3
CDR3 DNA: TGTGCCACATGGGACGGGACAGGGGGATGGTTTGAGCAGTTCTTC
CDR3 protein: CATWDGTGGWFEQFF

clone size: NA
D gene: NA
J gene: TRBJ1-5
V gene: TRBV30
CDR3 DNA: TGTGCCTGGAGTGACTACCAGGGTAATCAGCCCCAGCATTTT
CDR3 protein: CAWSDYQGNQPQHF

clone size: few
D gene: NA
J gene: TRBJ2-3
V gene: TRBV27
CDR3 DNA: TGTGCCAGCAGTTTATGGGCAGGGGGGCAAGATACGCAGTATTTT
CDR3 protein: CASSLWAGGQDTQYF

clone size: NA
D gene: NA
J gene: TRBJ2-5
V gene: TRBV7-2
CDR3 DNA: TGTGCCAGCAGCTTCCAGGGCGGGAAAGAGACCCAGTACTTC
CDR3 protein: CASSFQGGKETQYF